This T cell receptor (beta chain) is drawn from a study of Tregs in tolerant kidney transplant recipients. Across the whole study: Recipients received nonmyeloablative bone marrow transplants from related graft donors, with transient mixed chimerism. General study points: This study did not directly address biological reproducibility.

The method was immunoSEQ multiplex PCR; TCRdb's version includes in-frame clones alone and lacks a portion of them. The sample lists more than 60,000 clones, 70% to 90% occurring once. As regards this clone: Its antigen is as yet unknown.

There are 18 residues in the CDR3. V shed 0 bases and J shed 4 bases, with 18 bases lying between them. CDR1 and CDR2 from the germline V gene are MGHRA and YSYEKL. This sequence was found in a human donor who received a combined kidney and bone marrow transplant. The chain carries TRBV4-1 and TRBJ2-2; D call uncertain. Sequencing used CD4+ T cells from blood, obtained before the transplant. The CDR3 region is CASSQERWAHSITGELFF. CDR3 DNA sequence: TGCGCCAGCAGCCAAGAACGGTGGGCTCACAGCATCACCGGGGAGCTGTTTTTT.